These T cell receptor beta chains were read from a single sample in a study of blood T cell repertoires in COVID-19. Clones were sequenced by immunoSEQ multiplex PCR, and TCRdb holds only the in-frame ones, with some missing. This sample yields under 250,000 clones, of which approximately 80% are seen a single time; about 2% belongs to the top ten. The sequenced sample consisted of peripheral blood. These receptors were taken from a man aged 30-40 years who had recovered from COVID-19. Both conserved end residues are part of each CDR3. D genes are given only for firm matches.

d_call | j_call | v_call | cdr3_aa
TRBD1 | TRBJ2-1 | TRBV7-9 | CASSFRTGVNEQFF
. | TRBJ2-3 | TRBV5-1 | CASSPPGSTDTQYF
TRBD1 | TRBJ2-1 | TRBV2 | CASSERTGVSYNEQFF
TRBD2 | TRBJ2-3 | TRBV2 | CASSETLGGGRYTDTQYF
TRBD2 | TRBJ2-1 | TRBV7-9 | CASSQPGLAAGNEQFF
. | TRBJ2-1 | TRBV14 | CASSLQGGYNEQFF
. | TRBJ1-6 | TRBV6-6 | CAASQTGRYNSPLHF
TRBD1 | TRBJ1-1 | TRBV7-2 | CASSFDRGGAFF
. | TRBJ2-3 | TRBV5-1 | CASSPISQGSTDTQYF
. | TRBJ1-1 | TRBV12-3/TRBV12-4 | CASRSGVDAFF
TRBD1 | TRBJ2-4 | TRBV7-4 | CASSLEGAGEQLAKNIQYF
. | TRBJ2-2 | TRBV18 | CASSPPRQANTGELFF
. | TRBJ2-2 | TRBV24-1 | CATSRGGVLSTGELFF
. | TRBJ1-5 | TRBV7-8 | CASRLGASNQPQHF
TRBD1 | TRBJ1-5 | TRBV2 | CASSSDRGLQPQHF
. | TRBJ1-1 | TRBV3-1/TRBV3-2 | CASSLGGASEAFF
TRBD1 | TRBJ2-5 | TRBV2 | CASSPTGRETQYF
. | TRBJ1-6 | TRBV3-1/TRBV3-2 | CASSQVRNSPLHF
TRBD1 | TRBJ1-1 | TRBV18 | CASSPYRGIMNTEAFF
. | TRBJ1-3 | TRBV19 | CASPLDCSWVLYGNTIYF
TRBD2 | TRBJ2-3 | TRBV3-1/TRBV3-2 | CASSQGLAADTQYF
. | TRBJ2-2 | TRBV20-1 | CSASESGDAGELFF
. | TRBJ2-1 | TRBV11-2 | CASSFYRQAAPSIPEQFF
. | TRBJ2-2 | TRBV7-3 | CASSPTGTGNTGELFF
. | TRBJ1-5 | TRBV19 | CASSIGGDYQPQHF
TRBD1 | TRBJ2-7 | TRBV10-3 | CAISENRGITDEQYF
TRBD2 | TRBJ2-2 | TRBV5-1 | CASSPGTSDAGELFF
. | TRBJ1-2 | TRBV2 | CASSEGVERHYGYTF
. | TRBJ1-1 | TRBV19 | CASIPWGWTATEAFF